These 10 T cell receptor beta chains share one sample of origin, sequenced in a study of blood T cell repertoires in COVID-19. Assay used: immunoSEQ multiplex PCR; TCRdb lists only in-frame clones, some missing. The sample contains around 100,000 clones, 75% to 90% of which appear only once. The sample was peripheral blood. Source of these receptors: a human donor in a cohort sampled during active COVID-19.

In DNA form, the CDR3 reads TGCAGTGCTAGTCTCCGGGACAGGGGACCGCAGGAGCAGTACTTC. It codes for CSASLRDRGPQEQYF. This rearrangement joins TRBV20-1 to TRBJ2-7; TRBD1 matches at 10 bases. Germline V gene sequence: CDR1 DFQATT, CDR2 SNEGSKA (reference sequence). This CDR3 spans 15 amino acids. V shed 3 bases, J shed 7 bases, and the junction held 12 bases outside the gene matches.

This clone appeared a few times. This chain connects TRBV6-2 or TRBV6-3 to TRBJ2-3; 11 bases match TRBD2. CDR3 length equals 19 residues. Germline CDR1 and CDR2: MNHEY and SVGEGT. Trimming took 6 bases from V and 1 from J; bases not matched to a gene: 15. The CDR3 DNA is TGTGCCAGCAGCCCTTTCCTAGCGGGGGGCCAATTGGGCACAGATACGCAGTATTTT. Translation: CASSPFLAGGQLGTDTQYF.

This clone came up once. The rearrangement joins TRBV20-1 to TRBJ1-1; no reliable D call. CDR3 length: 13 amino acids. CDR1 DFQATT and CDR2 SNEGSKA come from the germline V gene (reference sequence). V was pared by 3 bases and J by 3 bases, with 11 bases between. CDR3 in DNA: TGCAGTGCTAGTTACAGCGGGGACACTGAAGCTTTCTTT. Encoded protein: CSASYSGDTEAFF.

In DNA, the CDR3 is TGTGCCAGCAGCCAAGATCGAGGACTAGCGGGGGTTATGGATGAGCAGTTCTTC. Protein: CASSQDRGLAGVMDEQFF. The rearrangement joins TRBV3-1 (or the pseudogene TRBV3-2) to TRBJ2-1, with 13 positions matching TRBD2. Germline V lookup: CDR1 LGHDT, CDR2 YNNKEL (reference sequence). V lost 0 bases to trimming and J lost 8 bases; unmatched junction nucleotides: 10. The CDR3 extends over 18 amino acids.

V is TRBV5-1 and J is TRBJ1-2; TRBD1 matches at 7 bases. In germline, CDR1 is SGHRS, CDR2 YFSETQ. This CDR3 comprises 13 residues. V shed 5 bases, J shed 2 bases, and the junction held 3 bases outside the gene matches. The CDR3 loop reads CASRRTGNYGYTF. In nucleotides, the CDR3 is TGCGCCAGCAGAAGGACAGGCAACTATGGCTACACCTTC.

With regard to this clone: A junction end diverges from the germline sequence, so it may reflect a read error. The chain carries TRBV7-3 and TRBJ2-1, with 9 bases aligning to TRBD1. In germline, CDR1 is SGHTA, CDR2 FQGTGA. The CDR3 is 11 residues long. DNA for the CDR3: TGTGCCAGCAGCTTACTGTGGACAGGGGTCTTC. It specifies CASSLLWTGVF.

The chain couples TRBV5-1 to TRBJ2-5; 7 bases fit TRBD2. This CDR3 spans 15 amino acids. Germline CDR1 SGHRS, CDR2 YFSETQ. With V trimmed by 5 bases and J by 2 bases, 9 bases remained unmatched. The CDR3 nucleotides read TGCGCCAGCAGACGCCTCAGCGGGGATCAAGAGACCCAGTACTTC. Amino acid sequence: CASRRLSGDQETQYF.

The gene calls are TRBV29-1 and TRBJ1-3; 9 bases fit TRBD1. The CDR3 loop spans 14 amino acids. Germline V gene sequence: CDR1 SQVTM, CDR2 ANQGSEA. V lost 3 bases to trimming and J lost 2 bases; unmatched junction nucleotides: 2. The CDR3 region is CSVEGQGPGNTIYF. CDR3 bases: TGCAGCGTTGAGGGACAGGGACCTGGAAACACCATATATTTT.

The J gene is TRBJ2-5, the V gene TRBV28; 7 bases are shared with TRBD2. The germline CDR1 and CDR2 sequences are MDHEN and SYDVKM. There are 13 residues in the CDR3. V gave up 3 bases and J gave up 4 bases; unmatched junction bases: 2. CDR3 in DNA: TGTGCCAGCAGTTTGGGGGGGATAGAGACCCAGTACTTC. As protein: CASSLGGIETQYF.

The chain employs TRBV24-1 and TRBJ2-5, with D perhaps matching TRBD1 (7 bases). The CDR3 extends over 15 amino acids. Trimming pared 5 bases from V and 2 bases from J, leaving 14 bases between. The germline V gene has CDR1 KGHDR and CDR2 SFDVKD. This CDR3 reads CATSGTSRGQETQYF. The CDR3 coding sequence is TGTGCCACCAGTGGCACTAGCAGGGGGCAAGAGACCCAGTACTTC.